Listed below are T cell receptor beta chains from one sample, sequenced in a study of early T cells in non-severe SARS-CoV-2 infection. TCRdb re-analysed the 5' RACE reads in MiXCR, keeping a single row per CDR3 protein. The sample records approximately 90,000 distinct CDR3 sequences, approximately 16% being singletons. The sequenced sample was whole blood, obtained at baseline. The origin of the receptors is an adult who was a healthcare worker with PCR-confirmed SARS-CoV-2 infection or an uninfected control (not recorded which). The CDR3 runs from the conserved cysteine through the conserved F or W. The D gene is left open where the match is weak. Clone size is given for some rows only: seen once, a few or many times, or a class if the clone is expanded.

size	V	J	D	DNA	CDR3
few	TRBV21-1	TRBJ1-6	-	TGTGCCAGCAGCAAAACAGGGAATTTCTATAATTCACCCCTCCACTTT	CASSKTGNFYNSPLHF
-	TRBV6-2/TRBV6-3	TRBJ2-5	-	TGTGCCAGCAGCCCCTTCAGATCGAGAGAGACCCAGTACTTC	CASSPFRSRETQYF
-	TRBV28	TRBJ2-5	-	TGTGCCAGCAGCCAGGGAAATAAAGAGACCCAGTACTTC	CASSQGNKETQYF
-	TRBV28	TRBJ1-1	-	TGTGCCAGCAGTTCAACAGGGTTGATGGACACTGAAGCTTTCTTT	CASSSTGLMDTEAFF
few	TRBV10-3	TRBJ2-2	TRBD2	TGTGCCATCAGTGCCTTGCAGGGAGGGTCCGGGGAGCTGTTTTTT	CAISALQGGSGELFF
few	TRBV2	TRBJ2-3	-	TGTGCCAGCAGTAAAGAGCACCGGGGGAACGAATATTTT	CASSKEHRGNEYF
-	TRBV5-1	TRBJ2-7	-	TGCGCCAGCAGCGTGGACGGGACGTGGGGAGAGCAGTACTTC	CASSVDGTWGEQYF
few	TRBV13	TRBJ2-1	TRBD2	TGTGCCAGCAGCCCCCACTCGGGACTAGCGGGGATCAATGAGCAGTTCTTC	CASSPHSGLAGINEQFF
few	TRBV6-2/TRBV6-3	TRBJ2-3	-	TGTGCCAGCAGTTACGCGAACACACCCACGTATTTT	CASSYANTPTYF
many	TRBV28	TRBJ2-1	TRBD2	TGTGCCAGCAGGAAATCTAGCGGGAGGGGCGGTGAGCAGTTCTTC	CASRKSSGRGGEQFF
few	TRBV29-1	TRBJ2-3	-	TGCAGCGTTGCCAAGGCGGGATTGGGGACAGATACGCAGTATTTT	CSVAKAGLGTDTQYF
few	TRBV27	TRBJ2-3	-	TGTGCCAGCAGTTTAGAGATCCGCGGCGATACGCAGTATTTT	CASSLEIRGDTQYF
few	TRBV5-6	TRBJ2-3	TRBD1	TGTGCCAGCAGCTTGGCGTGGACAGGGGTGGCAGATACGCAGTATTTT	CASSLAWTGVADTQYF
-	TRBV5-1	TRBJ2-7	TRBD2	TGCGCCAGCAGCATAGCGGGGCAGGGGAACGAGCAGTACTTC	CASSIAGQGNEQYF
-	TRBV12-3/TRBV12-4	TRBJ1-3	-	TGTGCCAGCAGTTTCGCGAGGGACCGTAACACCATATATTTT	CASSFARDRNTIYF
-	TRBV10-3	TRBJ1-6	TRBD1	TGTGCCATCAAAGTGAGGCGGGACAGAGATTCACCCCTCCACTTT	CAIKVRRDRDSPLHF
-	TRBV28	TRBJ2-7	TRBD1	TGTGCCAGCAGGGAAGACAGGGGGCTCATCTACGAGCAGTACTTC	CASREDRGLIYEQYF
many	TRBV6-5	TRBJ2-1	-	TGTGCCAGCAGTTGGGGGAGTACAAGTAATGAGCAGTTCTTC	CASSWGSTSNEQFF
many	TRBV28	TRBJ2-7	TRBD2	TGTGCCAGTGGGACTAGTTCCCACGAGCAGTACTTC	CASGTSSHEQYF
-	TRBV18	TRBJ2-3	-	TGTGCCAGCTCACCACTTCTAGGGGGGAAAGATACGCAGTATTTT	CASSPLLGGKDTQYF